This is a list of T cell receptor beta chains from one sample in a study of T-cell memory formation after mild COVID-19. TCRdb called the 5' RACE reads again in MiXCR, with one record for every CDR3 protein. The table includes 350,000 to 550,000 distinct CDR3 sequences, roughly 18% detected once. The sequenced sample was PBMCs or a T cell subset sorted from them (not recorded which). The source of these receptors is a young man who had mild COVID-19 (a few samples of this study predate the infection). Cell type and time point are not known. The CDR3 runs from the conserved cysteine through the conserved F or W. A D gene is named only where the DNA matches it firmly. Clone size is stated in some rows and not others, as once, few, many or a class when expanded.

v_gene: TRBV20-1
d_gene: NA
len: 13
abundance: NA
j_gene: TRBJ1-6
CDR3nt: TGCAGTGCCACCTTACAGGATAATTCACCCCTCCACTTT
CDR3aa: CSATLQDNSPLHF

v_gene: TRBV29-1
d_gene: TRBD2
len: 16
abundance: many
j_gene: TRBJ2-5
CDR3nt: TGCAGCGTTAATCTAGCGGGGGGCGCTTATAAGGGGACCCAGTACTTC
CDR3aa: CSVNLAGGAYKGTQYF

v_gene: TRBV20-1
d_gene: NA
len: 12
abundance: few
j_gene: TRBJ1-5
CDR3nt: TGCAGTGCTAGAGCAGGCCACGGCCCCCAGCATTTT
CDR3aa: CSARAGHGPQHF

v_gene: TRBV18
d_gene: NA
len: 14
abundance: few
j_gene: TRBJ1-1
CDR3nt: TGTGCCAGCTCCCCAACACTGATGAACACTGAAGCTTTCTTT
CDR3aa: CASSPTLMNTEAFF

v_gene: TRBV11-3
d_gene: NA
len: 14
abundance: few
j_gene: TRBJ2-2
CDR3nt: TGTGCCAGCAGCTTGGACATCAACACCGGGGAGCTGTTTTTT
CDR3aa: CASSLDINTGELFF

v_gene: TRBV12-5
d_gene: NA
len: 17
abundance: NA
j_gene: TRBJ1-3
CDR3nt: TGTGCTAGTGGTTTGGCAGGGGAGGAGAGCTCTGGAAACACCATATATTTT
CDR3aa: CASGLAGEESSGNTIYF

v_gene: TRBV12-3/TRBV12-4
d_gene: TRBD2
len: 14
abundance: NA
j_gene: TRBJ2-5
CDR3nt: TGTGCCAGCAGAAATAGCGGGGGGGCGGAGACCCAGTACTTC
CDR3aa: CASRNSGGAETQYF

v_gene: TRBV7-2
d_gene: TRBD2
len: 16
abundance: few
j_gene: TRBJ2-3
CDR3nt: TGTGCCAGCAGCACCCGACTAGCGGGGAGCACAGATACGCAGTATTTT
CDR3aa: CASSTRLAGSTDTQYF

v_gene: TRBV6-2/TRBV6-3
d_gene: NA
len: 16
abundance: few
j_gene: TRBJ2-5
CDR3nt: TGTGCCAGCAGTTATCCGGCGGGATTCGCGAGGGAGACCCAGTACTTC
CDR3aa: CASSYPAGFARETQYF

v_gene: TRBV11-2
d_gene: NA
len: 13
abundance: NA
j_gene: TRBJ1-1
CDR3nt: TGTGCCAGCAGCGCCCATCAGAACACTGAAGCTTTCTTT
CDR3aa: CASSAHQNTEAFF

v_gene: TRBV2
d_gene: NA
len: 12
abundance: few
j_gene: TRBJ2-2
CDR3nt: TGTGCCAGCAACGACGGGACCGGGGAGCTGTTTTTT
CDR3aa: CASNDGTGELFF

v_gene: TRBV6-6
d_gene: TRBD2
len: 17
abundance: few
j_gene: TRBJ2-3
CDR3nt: TGTGCCAGCAGTTACTCGTCTAGCGGGGGTAACCCGGATACGCAGTATTTT
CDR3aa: CASSYSSSGGNPDTQYF

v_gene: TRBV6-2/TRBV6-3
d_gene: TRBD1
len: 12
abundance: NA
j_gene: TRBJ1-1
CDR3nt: TGTGCCAGCTGGACAGGGCGGGGTGAAGCTTTCTTT
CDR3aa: CASWTGRGEAFF

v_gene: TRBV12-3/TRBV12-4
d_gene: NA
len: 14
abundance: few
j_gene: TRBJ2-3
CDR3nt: TGTGCCAGCAGTTTAACATGGGATACAGATACGCAGTATTTT
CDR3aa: CASSLTWDTDTQYF

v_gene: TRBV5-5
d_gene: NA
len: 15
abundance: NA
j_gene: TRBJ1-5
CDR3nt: TGTGCCAGCAGCACAACAGGAGGAAGCAATCAGCCCCAGCATTTT
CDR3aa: CASSTTGGSNQPQHF

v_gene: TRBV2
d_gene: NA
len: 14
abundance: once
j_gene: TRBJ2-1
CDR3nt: TGTGCCGCGGGGTCCCTGAGCCCGTACAATGAGCAGTTCTTC
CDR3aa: CAAGSLSPYNEQFF

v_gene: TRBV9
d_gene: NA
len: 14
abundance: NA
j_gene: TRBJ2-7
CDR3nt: TGTGCCAGCAGCGTATCCCCCAGGGCCACCGAGCAGTACTTC
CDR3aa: CASSVSPRATEQYF

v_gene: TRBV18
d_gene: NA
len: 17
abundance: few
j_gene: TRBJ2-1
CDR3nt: TGTGCCAGCTCACCAGTTTCGGCGCATAGCTCCTACAATGAGCAGTTCTTC
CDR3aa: CASSPVSAHSSYNEQFF

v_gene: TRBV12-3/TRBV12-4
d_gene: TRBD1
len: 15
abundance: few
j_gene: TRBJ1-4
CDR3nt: TGTGCCAGCAGTCTTGCCGGGACAGGGGGTGGAAAACTGTTTTTT
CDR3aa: CASSLAGTGGGKLFF

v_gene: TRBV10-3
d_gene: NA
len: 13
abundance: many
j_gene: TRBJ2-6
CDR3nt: TGTGCCATCGAGCAGGTTGGGGCCAACGTCCTGACTTTC
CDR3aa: CAIEQVGANVLTF

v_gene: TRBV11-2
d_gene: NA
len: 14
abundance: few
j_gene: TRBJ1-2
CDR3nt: TGTGCCAGCAGCATGACGCGGGGGGCGGCTGGCTACACCTTC
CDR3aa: CASSMTRGAAGYTF

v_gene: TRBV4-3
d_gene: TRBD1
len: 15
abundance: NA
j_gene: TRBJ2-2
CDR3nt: TGCGCCAGCAGCCAAGTCGGGACAGGGGCCGGGGAGCTGTTTTTT
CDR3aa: CASSQVGTGAGELFF

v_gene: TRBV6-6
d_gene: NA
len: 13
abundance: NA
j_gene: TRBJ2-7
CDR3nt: TGTGCCAGCAGTCAAGACGGAGCCTACGAGCAGTACTTC
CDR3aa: CASSQDGAYEQYF

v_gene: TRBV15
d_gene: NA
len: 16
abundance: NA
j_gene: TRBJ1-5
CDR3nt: TGTGCCACCAGCAACAGACTGTCCTATAGCAATCAGCCCCAGCATTTT
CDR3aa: CATSNRLSYSNQPQHF

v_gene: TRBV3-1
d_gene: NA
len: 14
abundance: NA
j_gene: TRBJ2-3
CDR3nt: TGTGCCAGCAGCCGGTCGGGGCGTACAGATACGCAGTATTTT
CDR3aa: CASSRSGRTDTQYF

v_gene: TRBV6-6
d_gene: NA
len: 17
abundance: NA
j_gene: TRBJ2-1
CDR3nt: TGTGCCAGCAGTTACTTGGGAGTTACTAGCTCCTACAATGAGCAGTTCTTC
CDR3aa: CASSYLGVTSSYNEQFF

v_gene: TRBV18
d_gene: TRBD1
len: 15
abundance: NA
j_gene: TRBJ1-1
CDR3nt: TGTGCCAGCTCACCTGACAGGGGATGGAACACTGAAGCTTTCTTT
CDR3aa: CASSPDRGWNTEAFF

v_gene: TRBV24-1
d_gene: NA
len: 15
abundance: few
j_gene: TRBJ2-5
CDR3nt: TGTGCCACCAGTGATCCCCAGGGAGGACAAGAGACCCAGTACTTC
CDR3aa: CATSDPQGGQETQYF

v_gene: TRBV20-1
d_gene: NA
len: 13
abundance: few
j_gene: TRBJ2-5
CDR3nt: TGCAGTGCTAGAGATCCCCGCGTGGAGACCCAGTACTTC
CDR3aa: CSARDPRVETQYF

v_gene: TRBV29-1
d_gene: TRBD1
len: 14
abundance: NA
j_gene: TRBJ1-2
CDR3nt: TGCAGCGTTGACCCCTTAGGACAGGGGCATGGCTACACCTTC
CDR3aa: CSVDPLGQGHGYTF

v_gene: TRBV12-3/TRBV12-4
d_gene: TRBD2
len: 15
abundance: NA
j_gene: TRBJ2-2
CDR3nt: TGTGCCAGCAGTCATAGCGGGGGGCCTACCGGGGAGCTGTTTTTT
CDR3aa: CASSHSGGPTGELFF

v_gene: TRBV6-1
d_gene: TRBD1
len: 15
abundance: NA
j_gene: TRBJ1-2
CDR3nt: TGTGCCAGCAGCAAGACAGGGGGCGCCGGCTATGGCTACACCTTC
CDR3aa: CASSKTGGAGYGYTF

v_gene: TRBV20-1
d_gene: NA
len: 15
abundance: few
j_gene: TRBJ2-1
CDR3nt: TGCAGTGCTAGAGGCGGGGCAGGGGATTTGCATGAGCAGTTCTTC
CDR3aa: CSARGGAGDLHEQFF